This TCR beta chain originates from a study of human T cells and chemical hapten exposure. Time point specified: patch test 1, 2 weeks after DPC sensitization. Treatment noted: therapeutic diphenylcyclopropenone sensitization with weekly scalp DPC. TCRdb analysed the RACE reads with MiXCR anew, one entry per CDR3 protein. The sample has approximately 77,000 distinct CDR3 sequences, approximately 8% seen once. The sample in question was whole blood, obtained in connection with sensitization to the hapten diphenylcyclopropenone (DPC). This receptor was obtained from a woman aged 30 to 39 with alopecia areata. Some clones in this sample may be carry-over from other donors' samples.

In nucleotides, the CDR3 is TGCAGTGCTAGTGACGGGATTATCACAGATACGCAGTATTTT. This translates into CSASDGIITDTQYF. V usage is TRBV20-1 and J usage is TRBJ2-3; D possibly corresponds to TRBD2 (5 bases). V was cut by 3 bases and J by 2 bases, with 12 bases left in between. CDR1 and CDR2 from the germline V gene are DFQATT and SNEGSKA (reference sequence). The CDR3 consists of 14 residues.